This TCR beta chain was identified during a study of vaccination and CD4 T cells after COVID-19. Looking at the study overall: Blood was drawn a median around 73 days post second dose, range 14 to 241. Overlapping peptides covering the spike proteins of SARS-CoV-2, HCoV-NL63, HCoV-OC43 and HCoV-229E were added to stimulate cells.

Study results and caveats: For convalescent patients, a median around 90% of reactive clones surfaced exclusively after vaccination.

Sequenced with the Oncomine TCR Beta short-read assay was DNA taken from cultured CD4+ T cells. TCRdb ran MiXCR on the PCR reads and lists one entry per CDR3 protein. The top ten hold approximately 9.9% of the sample, which has about 15,000 distinct CDR3 sequences, roughly 73% seen once. This CDR3 is built from 15 residues. From germline, CDR1 is LNHDA and CDR2 SQIVND (reference sequence). Trimming cost V 5 bases and J 2 bases; bases outside gene matches: 8. Indicated treatment: approximately 9-day PBMC culture with coronavirus spike peptide pools or control peptides (ViraFEST assay). On this clonotype: Its antigen is unidentified.

This clonotype was sampled from a human donor who had recovered from COVID-19. The chain recombines TRBV19 with TRBJ1-1, with TRBD1 matching 7 bases. Sequencing was carried out using CD4+ T cells from blood, cultured in vitro. The CDR3 nucleotides read TGTGCCAGTAGTTTACAGACAGGGTATAACACTGAAGCTTTCTTT. Amino acid sequence: CASSLQTGYNTEAFF. The full variable domain, rest sourced from reference TRBV19 and TRBJ1-1, is DGGITQSPKYLFRKEGQNVTLSCEQNLNHDAMYWYRQDPGQGLRLIYYSQIVNDFQKGDIAEGYSVSREKKESFPLTVTSAQKNPTAFYLCASSLQTGYNTEAFFGQGTRLTVV.